The TCR beta chain under discussion was sequenced for a study of metastatic and nonmetastatic thyroid tumors. TCRdb re-called clones via MiXCR from the PCR reads. The sample holds some 27,000 clones; 3.7% are singletons and the top ten take less than 3.5%. This clone showed up just a few times. A read error may explain this, as a much larger clone is one base away. Losses at the gene ends were 1 base for V and 11 bases for J; bases not matched to a gene: 17. Germline assignment: CDR1 SGHAT and CDR2 FQNNGV. CDR3 length: 17 residues. Among the patients, none had received any treatment before thyroid surgery.

This chain joins TRBV11-2 and TRBJ2-4, with 7 bases aligning to TRBD2. The sequencing input was blood. The TCR originated in a male donor with papillary thyroid cancer or a benign thyroid nodule (not recorded which). Some clones in this sample may be carry-over from other donors' samples. CDR3 region: CASSLVPRGGLVGVQYF. The CDR3 nucleotides are TGTGCCAGCAGCTTAGTCCCTCGGGGAGGACTAGTAGGGGTTCAGTACTTC. Full variable domain (rest looked up from reference TRBV11-2 and TRBJ2-4): EAGVAQSPRYKIIEKRQSVAFWCNPISGHATLYWYQQILGQGPKLLIQFQNNGVVDDSQLPKDRFSAERLKGVDSTLKIQPAKLEDSAVYLCASSLVPRGGLVGVQYFGAGTRLSVL.